Each of the 17 T cell receptor beta chains below was sequenced from the same sample in a study of cytomegalovirus exposure and HLA in healthy donors. Researchers ran the PCR with 60 Vbeta and 13 Jbeta primers. Sequencing used immunoSEQ multiplex PCR; TCRdb keeps in-frame clones, though not all of them. Here the sample spans roughly 180,000 clones, about four fifths being singletons. Sequencing was performed on PBMCs. All receptors derive from a girl aged 10 to 17 in good health and CMV-seropositive.

The V call is TRBV7-2, the J call TRBJ2-5; 14 bases match TRBD2. This CDR3 spans 16 amino acids. Germline lookup yields CDR1 SGHTA and CDR2 FQGNSA. V gave up 5 bases and J gave up 1 base; unmatched junction bases: 3. The CDR3: CASSIGTSGGQETQYF. CDR3 in DNA: TGTGCCAGCAGCATCGGGACTAGCGGGGGCCAAGAGACCCAGTACTTC.

This rearrangement joins TRBV6-6 to TRBJ2-7; TRBD1 aligns across 7 bases. Germline V gene lookup returns CDR1 MNHNY and CDR2 SVGAGI (reference sequence). Unmatched junction bases numbered 2, after V lost 3 bases and J lost 0 bases. The CDR3 has 14 residues. Here the CDR3 reads CASSYDRVSYEQYF. CDR3 bases: TGTGCCAGCAGTTATGACAGGGTCTCCTACGAGCAGTACTTC.

This clone has just one count. This chain connects TRBV27 to TRBJ1-1, with D maybe TRBD1 (6 bases). Germline lookup yields CDR1 MNHEY and CDR2 SMNVEV (reference sequence). V lost 5 bases to trimming and J lost 1 base, with 14 bases between them. The CDR3 has 15 residues. The CDR3 DNA is TGTGCCAGCAGTCCATCGGGACATCCGAACACTGAAGCTTTCTTT. Amino acid sequence: CASSPSGHPNTEAFF.

This clone was counted a single time. V usage is TRBV5-1 and J usage is TRBJ2-1; 9 positions match TRBD2. J was trimmed by 6 bases and V by 2 bases; bases with no gene match: 3. Germline V lookup: CDR1 SGHRS, CDR2 YFSETQ. The CDR3 is made up of 14 amino acids. Here the CDR3 DNA reads TGCGCCAGCAGCTTTGCGGGGGGGCCCAATGAGCAGTTCTTC. Protein: CASSFAGGPNEQFF. Complete variable domain (other parts from reference TRBV5-1 and TRBJ2-1): KAGVTQTPRYLIKTRGQQVTLSCSPISGHRSVSWYQQTPGQGLQFLFEYFSETQRNKGNFPGRFSGRQFSNSRSEMNVSTLELGDSALYLCASSFAGGPNEQFFGPGTRLTVL.

The chain uses TRBV2 and TRBJ1-5, with 11 bases lining up with TRBD1. Germline V gene data show CDR1 as SNHLY and CDR2 as FYNNEI. V was pared by 6 bases and J by 4 bases, with 5 bases of the junction left unmatched. The CDR3 has 15 amino acids. The DNA of the CDR3 is TGTGCCAGCAGCGCGGGACAGGGGGAGAATCAGCCCCAGCATTTT. It codes for CASSAGQGENQPQHF.

The genes are TRBV7-6 and TRBJ1-1; 10 bases map to TRBD1. CDR1 and CDR2 (germline): SGHVS, FNYEAQ. The CDR3 runs 14 residues. V shed 8 bases, J shed 5 bases, and the junction held 8 bases outside the gene matches. The CDR3 sequence: CASGRDRGGTEAFF. DNA for the CDR3: TGTGCCAGCGGCCGGGACAGGGGAGGGACTGAAGCTTTCTTT.

V is TRBV7-8 and J is TRBJ2-3; no reliable D call. V was shortened by 2 bases and J by 7 bases, with 22 bases between the two germline ends. This CDR3 comprises 17 residues. Germline V CDR1 and CDR2: SGHVS, FQNEAQ. CDR3 protein: CASSLKVWRGPTNTQYF. For the CDR3, the DNA is TGTGCCAGCAGCTTAAAGGTGTGGCGAGGTCCCACTAATACGCAGTATTTT.

V is TRBV4-1 and J is TRBJ1-3; D not certain. Germline lookup yields CDR1 MGHRA and CDR2 YSYEKL. Trimming removed 4 bases from V and 0 bases from J, with 13 bases in between. CDR3 length: 16 residues. The CDR3 DNA sequence: TGCGCCAGCAGCCCCAGACGGAGGTTCTCTGGAAACACCATATATTTT. Protein sequence: CASSPRRRFSGNTIYF.

The CDR3 nucleotides are TGTGCCAGTAGTTTTGGGGGGATGAACACTGAAGCTTTCTTT. Its translation is CASSFGGMNTEAFF. J is TRBJ1-1 and V is TRBV19; D possibly corresponds to TRBD1 (5 bases). Per the germline V gene, CDR1 is LNHDA and CDR2 is SQIVND (reference sequence). V was cut by 5 bases and J by 0 bases, with 10 bases left in between. There are 14 residues in the CDR3.

This clone turned up a few times. This sequence joins TRBV10-3 and TRBJ2-7, with TRBD1 as a possible D gene (7 bases). V lost 8 bases and J lost 1, with 12 bases in between. Germline V gene sequence: CDR1 ENHRY, CDR2 SYGVKD. This CDR3 contains 13 residues. The CDR3 nucleotides are TGTGCCATCCGGGACAGCGGGTCCTACGAGCAGTACTTC. Translation: CAIRDSGSYEQYF.

The V and J genes are TRBV7-9 and TRBJ2-1; 7 nucleotides match TRBD2. Germline CDR1 reads SEHNR; CDR2 reads FQNEAQ (reference sequence). Germline trimming cut 4 bases from V and 6 bases from J; bases unmatched to any gene: 12. The CDR3 is 16 amino acids. CDR3 coding DNA: TGTGCCAGCAGCTATCGGGCGACTAGCTCGCTCAATGAGCAGTTCTTC. It yields the protein CASSYRATSSLNEQFF.

The genes are TRBV5-1 and TRBJ2-7; 14 bases line up with TRBD2. Per germline, CDR1 SGHRS and CDR2 YFSETQ. Losses at the gene ends were 3 bases for V and 5 bases for J; bases not matched to a gene: 10. The CDR3 has 17 residues. CDR3 protein: CASSWGLAGVGHHEQYF. The CDR3 DNA reads as TGCGCCAGCAGCTGGGGACTAGCGGGGGTTGGACACCACGAGCAGTACTTC. Full variable domain (rest looked up from reference TRBV5-1 and TRBJ2-7): KAGVTQTPRYLIKTRGQQVTLSCSPISGHRSVSWYQQTPGQGLQFLFEYFSETQRNKGNFPGRFSGRQFSNSRSEMNVSTLELGDSALYLCASSWGLAGVGHHEQYFGPGTRLTVT.

The chain joins TRBV30 to TRBJ2-5, with TRBD1 as a possible D gene (6 bases). The CDR3 covers 12 residues. Germline values: CDR1 GTSNPN, CDR2 SVGIG (reference sequence). Trimming took 4 bases from V and 4 from J, leaving 10 bases between them. CDR3 region: CAWTGAGETQYF. The CDR3 DNA sequence: TGTGCCTGGACAGGGGCCGGAGAGACCCAGTACTTC.

The rearrangement links TRBV10-3 to TRBJ1-2, with D maybe TRBD1 (6 bases). V gave up 6 bases and J gave up 2 bases, with 10 bases separating them. Per germline, CDR1 ENHRY and CDR2 SYGVKD. This CDR3 spans 13 amino acids. CDR3 residues: CAISRQENYGYTF. CDR3 nucleotide sequence: TGTGCCATCAGCCGACAGGAGAACTATGGCTACACCTTC.

This chain joins TRBV30 and TRBJ1-2; D is ambiguous. CDR1 is GTSNPN and CDR2 is SVGIG in the germline V gene (reference sequence). Trimming left V 3 bases short and J 8 bases short, with 13 bases between. This CDR3 has 12 residues. The CDR3 DNA reads as TGTGCCTGGAGCCCGTATCGCGGCGGCTACACCTTC. Translating gives CAWSPYRGGYTF.

V is TRBV11-2 and J is TRBJ1-6, with a tentative D call TRBD1 (5 bases). From germline, CDR1 is SGHAT and CDR2 FQNNGV. The V end lost 8 bases, the J end lost 8 bases, and 10 bases lay between the germline ends. The CDR3 has 12 amino acids. The CDR3 region has the DNA TGTGCCAGCGGGGCAGGATATTCACCCCTCCACTTT. Translated: CASGAGYSPLHF.

J is TRBJ2-5 and V is TRBV4-3, with D tentatively TRBD1 (5 bases). The CDR3 runs to 15 residues. Germline lookup yields CDR1 LGHNA and CDR2 YSLEER. V was clipped by 4 bases and J by 4 bases, with 16 bases between them. The CDR3 spells CASSLRPLGVETQYF. The CDR3 nucleotides read TGCGCCAGCAGCCTGAGACCGTTAGGGGTAGAGACCCAGTACTTC.